The rows below give T cell receptor beta chains drawn from one sample of a study of T-cell memory formation after mild COVID-19. TCRdb re-analysed the 5' RACE reads in MiXCR, keeping a single row per CDR3 protein. The sample records approximately 500,000 distinct CDR3 sequences, about 23% being singletons. The sequencing sample was made of PBMCs or a T cell subset sorted from them (not recorded which). The receptors stem from an adult woman who had mild COVID-19 (a few samples of this study predate the infection). Cell type and time point are not known. CDR3s include the opening cysteine and the closing phenylalanine or tryptophan. The D gene is left open where the match is weak.

v_call: TRBV5-1
j_call: TRBJ2-2
d_call: -
cdr3_aa: CASSLFAGLNTGELFF

v_call: TRBV7-9
j_call: TRBJ2-1
d_call: -
cdr3_aa: CASSLEVKIAYNEQFF

v_call: TRBV30
j_call: TRBJ1-2
d_call: -
cdr3_aa: CAWSDGRGYGYTF

v_call: TRBV10-2
j_call: TRBJ1-2
d_call: TRBD1
cdr3_aa: CASSEAGTGDRNYGYTF

v_call: TRBV18
j_call: TRBJ1-3
d_call: -
cdr3_aa: CASSPSQIAGNTIYF

v_call: TRBV7-9
j_call: TRBJ1-2
d_call: -
cdr3_aa: CASSSTGLDYGYTF

v_call: TRBV7-9
j_call: TRBJ1-6
d_call: TRBD1
cdr3_aa: CASSLTGGVDSPLHF

v_call: TRBV5-4
j_call: TRBJ2-3
d_call: -
cdr3_aa: CASSPRIGRSSDTQYF

v_call: TRBV3-1
j_call: TRBJ2-3
d_call: -
cdr3_aa: CASSQHEDTSTDTQYF

v_call: TRBV30
j_call: TRBJ2-5
d_call: TRBD2
cdr3_aa: CAWSMGLAGGNSETQYF

v_call: TRBV3-2
j_call: TRBJ2-3
d_call: -
cdr3_aa: CASSQRTYRPNLHQAGGADTQYF

v_call: TRBV7-2
j_call: TRBJ2-1
d_call: -
cdr3_aa: CASSFSPGWTDEQFF

v_call: TRBV7-2
j_call: TRBJ1-4
d_call: -
cdr3_aa: CASSLGGGVGVEKLFF

v_call: TRBV7-2
j_call: TRBJ1-6
d_call: TRBD1
cdr3_aa: CASSLGTGSSAPLHF

v_call: TRBV5-1
j_call: TRBJ2-3
d_call: -
cdr3_aa: CASSLAVRGRSTDTQYF

v_call: TRBV19
j_call: TRBJ2-3
d_call: -
cdr3_aa: CASSPQQGSTDTQYF

v_call: TRBV5-1
j_call: TRBJ1-1
d_call: TRBD1
cdr3_aa: CASRDQDRGEAFF

v_call: TRBV4-1
j_call: TRBJ2-7
d_call: -
cdr3_aa: CASSPLTLSSYEQYF

v_call: TRBV6-5
j_call: TRBJ2-7
d_call: TRBD2
cdr3_aa: CASSQPGLAGLGTYEQYF

v_call: TRBV7-2
j_call: TRBJ1-2
d_call: -
cdr3_aa: CASSSKEGNYGYTF

v_call: TRBV29-1
j_call: TRBJ2-3
d_call: -
cdr3_aa: CSAKGVTDTQYF

v_call: TRBV12-3/TRBV12-4
j_call: TRBJ2-7
d_call: TRBD1
cdr3_aa: CASSPTGTANYEQYF

v_call: TRBV15
j_call: TRBJ1-4
d_call: -
cdr3_aa: CATSRADRLGEKLFF

v_call: TRBV20-1
j_call: TRBJ2-7
d_call: TRBD1
cdr3_aa: CSATPRGTGLYEQYF

v_call: TRBV4-1
j_call: TRBJ2-7
d_call: TRBD2
cdr3_aa: CASSQEWIAGSSYEQYF

v_call: TRBV10-3
j_call: TRBJ2-7
d_call: TRBD2
cdr3_aa: CAIWGGSEPGEQYF

v_call: TRBV7-6
j_call: TRBJ2-2
d_call: -
cdr3_aa: CASSLAVWDTEPNTGELFF

v_call: TRBV18
j_call: TRBJ2-2
d_call: -
cdr3_aa: CASSPGQVTGELFF

v_call: TRBV5-1
j_call: TRBJ1-4
d_call: -
cdr3_aa: CASSLGGQSEKLFF

v_call: TRBV7-3
j_call: TRBJ2-4
d_call: TRBD2
cdr3_aa: CASSPGGGKNIQYF

v_call: TRBV12-3/TRBV12-4
j_call: TRBJ2-1
d_call: -
cdr3_aa: CASRRTGQNYNEQFF

v_call: TRBV7-9
j_call: TRBJ2-3
d_call: -
cdr3_aa: CASSLVRDSTDTQYF

v_call: TRBV4-1
j_call: TRBJ2-3
d_call: -
cdr3_aa: CASSQDTRRTDTQYF

v_call: TRBV29-1
j_call: TRBJ2-1
d_call: -
cdr3_aa: CSVGGAAAYNEQFF

v_call: TRBV15
j_call: TRBJ1-5
d_call: -
cdr3_aa: CATSRDRNQPQHF

v_call: TRBV5-4
j_call: TRBJ2-7
d_call: -
cdr3_aa: CASSLGNVGVYEQYF

v_call: TRBV3-1
j_call: TRBJ2-1
d_call: TRBD2
cdr3_aa: CASSRGASGGQDNEQFF

v_call: TRBV12-3/TRBV12-4
j_call: TRBJ1-6
d_call: TRBD1
cdr3_aa: CASSTNPGQGPSPLHF

v_call: TRBV5-6
j_call: TRBJ2-3
d_call: -
cdr3_aa: CASSRHTDTQYF

v_call: TRBV19
j_call: TRBJ2-5
d_call: -
cdr3_aa: CASSIKRGETQYF

v_call: TRBV29-1
j_call: TRBJ2-1
d_call: -
cdr3_aa: CSVSGGSDNEQFF

v_call: TRBV10-3
j_call: TRBJ1-1
d_call: -
cdr3_aa: CAISEPGTLNTEAFF